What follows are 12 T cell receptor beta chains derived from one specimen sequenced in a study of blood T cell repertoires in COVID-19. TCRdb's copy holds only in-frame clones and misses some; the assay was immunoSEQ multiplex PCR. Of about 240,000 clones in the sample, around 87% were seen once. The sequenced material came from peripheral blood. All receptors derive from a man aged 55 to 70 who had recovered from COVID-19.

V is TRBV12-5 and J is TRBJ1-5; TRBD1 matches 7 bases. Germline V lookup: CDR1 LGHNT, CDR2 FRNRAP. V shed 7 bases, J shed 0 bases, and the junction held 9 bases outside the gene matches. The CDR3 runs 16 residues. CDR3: CASAPGGTASNQPQHF. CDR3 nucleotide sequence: TGTGCTAGTGCCCCAGGGGGGACAGCTAGCAATCAGCCCCAGCATTTT.

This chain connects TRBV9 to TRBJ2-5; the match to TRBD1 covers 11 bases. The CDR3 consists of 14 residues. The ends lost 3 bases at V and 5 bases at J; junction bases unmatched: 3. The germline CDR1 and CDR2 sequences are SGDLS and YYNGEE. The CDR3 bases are TGTGCCAGCAGCGCGGGACAGGGGGTGGAGACCCAGTACTTC. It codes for CASSAGQGVETQYF.

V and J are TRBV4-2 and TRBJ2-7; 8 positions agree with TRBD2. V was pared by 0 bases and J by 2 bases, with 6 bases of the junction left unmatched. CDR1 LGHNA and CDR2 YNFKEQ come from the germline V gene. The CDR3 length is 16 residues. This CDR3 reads CASSQEGTGGPYEQYF. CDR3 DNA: TGTGCCAGCAGCCAAGAGGGAACGGGGGGGCCCTACGAGCAGTACTTC.

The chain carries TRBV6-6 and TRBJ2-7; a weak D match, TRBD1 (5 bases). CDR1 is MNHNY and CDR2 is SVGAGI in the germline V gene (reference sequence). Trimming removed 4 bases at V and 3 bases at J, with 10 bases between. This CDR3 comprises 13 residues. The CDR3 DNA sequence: TGTGCCAGCAGTTTCTGGGGCGACTACGAGCAGTACGTC. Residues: CASSFWGDYEQYV.

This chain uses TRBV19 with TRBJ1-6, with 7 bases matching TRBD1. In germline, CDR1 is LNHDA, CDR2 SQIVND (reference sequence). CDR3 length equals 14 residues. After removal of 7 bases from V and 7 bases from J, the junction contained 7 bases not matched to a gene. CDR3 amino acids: CASTNRGGNSPLHF. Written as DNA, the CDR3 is TGTGCCAGTACCAACAGGGGAGGCAATTCACCCCTCCACTTT.

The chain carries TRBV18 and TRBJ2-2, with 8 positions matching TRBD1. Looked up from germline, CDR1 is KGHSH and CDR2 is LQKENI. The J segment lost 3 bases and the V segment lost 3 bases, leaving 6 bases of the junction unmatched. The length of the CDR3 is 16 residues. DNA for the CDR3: TGTGCCAGCTCACCCGGGACAGGAGTGGACACCGGGGAGCTGTTTTTT. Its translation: CASSPGTGVDTGELFF.

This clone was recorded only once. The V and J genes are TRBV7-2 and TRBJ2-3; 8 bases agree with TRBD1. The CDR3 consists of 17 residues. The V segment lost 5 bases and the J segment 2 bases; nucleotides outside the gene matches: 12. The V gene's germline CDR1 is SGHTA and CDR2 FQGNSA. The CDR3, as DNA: TGTGCCAGCAGCAAGCAGGGGGCTTCGACCTTCACAGATACGCAGTATTTT. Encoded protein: CASSKQGASTFTDTQYF.

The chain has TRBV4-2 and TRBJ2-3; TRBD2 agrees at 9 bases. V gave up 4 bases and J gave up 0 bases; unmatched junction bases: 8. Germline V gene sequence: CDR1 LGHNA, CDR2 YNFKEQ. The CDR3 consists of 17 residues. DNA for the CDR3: TGTGCCAGCAGCCCCCCTAGCGGGGTAACTAGCACAGATACGCAGTATTTT. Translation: CASSPPSGVTSTDTQYF.

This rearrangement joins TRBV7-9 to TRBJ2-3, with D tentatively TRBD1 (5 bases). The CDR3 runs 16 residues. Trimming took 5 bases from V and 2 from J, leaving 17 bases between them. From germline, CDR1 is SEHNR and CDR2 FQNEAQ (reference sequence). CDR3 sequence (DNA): TGTGCCAGCAGCCAAGTCACAGGCGTCGACACAGATACGCAGTATTTT. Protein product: CASSQVTGVDTDTQYF.

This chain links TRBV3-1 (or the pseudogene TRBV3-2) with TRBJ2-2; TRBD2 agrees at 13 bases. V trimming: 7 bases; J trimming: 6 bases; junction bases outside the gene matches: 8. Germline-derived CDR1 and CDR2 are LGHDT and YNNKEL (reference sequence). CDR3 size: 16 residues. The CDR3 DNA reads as TGTGCCAGCACCCTCCGACTAGCGGGGGGATCCGGGGAGCTGTTTTTT. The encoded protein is CASTLRLAGGSGELFF.

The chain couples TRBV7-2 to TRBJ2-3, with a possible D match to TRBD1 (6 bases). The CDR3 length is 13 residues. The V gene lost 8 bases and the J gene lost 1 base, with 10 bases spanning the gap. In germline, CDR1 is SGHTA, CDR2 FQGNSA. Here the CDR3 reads CASGGQGTDTQYF. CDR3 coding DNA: TGTGCCAGCGGGGGCCAGGGCACAGATACGCAGTATTTT.

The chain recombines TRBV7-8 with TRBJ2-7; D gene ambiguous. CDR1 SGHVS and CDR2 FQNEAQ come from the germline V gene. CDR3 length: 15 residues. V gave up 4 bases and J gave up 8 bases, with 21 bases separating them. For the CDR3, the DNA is TGTGCCAGCAGCTCGCGACGCCCCGACACAGCACAGCAGTACTTC. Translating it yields CASSSRRPDTAQQYF.